The clone carrying this T cell receptor (beta chain) was detected only once. The V end was cut by 4 bases, the J end by 4 bases, with 8 bases between. Germline-derived CDR1 and CDR2 are PRHDT and FYEKMQ (reference sequence). The CDR3 runs 12 residues. The sample comes from a study of blood T cell repertoires in COVID-19. Repertoires were generated with immunoSEQ multiplex PCR, while TCRdb's copy carries only in-frame clones and drops some. The profile shows 17,000 or so clones, around 82% of them singletons. Source material: peripheral blood. This sequence originates from a man aged 55-75 years with active or convalescent COVID-19. V is TRBV13 and J is TRBJ2-7; no clear D. The CDR3, as DNA: TGTGCCAGCAGCTCCCAGAAATACGAGCAGTACTTC. It translates to CASSSQKYEQYF.